The present entry profiles one TCR beta chain with its context. Its antigen remains unidentified. Trimming removed 0 bases from V and 4 bases from J; junction bases left unmatched: 7. The CDR3 contains 17 residues. Germline CDR1 is LGHNA and CDR2 is YNFKEQ. The sample comes from a study of cytomegalovirus exposure and HLA in healthy donors. The PCR employed 60 Vbeta primers together with 13 Jbeta primers. Sequenced by immunoSEQ multiplex PCR; TCRdb stores in-frame clones only, minus some. The sample holds just under 95,000 clones, 81% seen once. Study-wide results and limits: In a later analysis, HLA-associated TCR beta chains were more clonally expanded than equally common others. Reportedly, TCR beta sequences accurately predicted HLA-A and HLA-B alleles in most subjects. In a later analysis, CMV-associated beta chains were mostly HLA-associated, it appeared.

This sequence was found in a human donor in good health. The chain couples TRBV4-2 to TRBJ2-1; 9 bases align to TRBD2. The sequenced sample was PBMCs. The CDR3 DNA follows: TGTGCCAGCAGCCAAGAATCGTCCAGCGGGGGGTACAATGAGCAGTTCTTC. Translation gives CASSQESSSGGYNEQFF.